This T cell receptor beta chain was sequenced for a study of T cell responses to AZD1222 COVID-19 vaccine. Combined were second doses at about 4 or about 12 weeks. Measured with immunoSEQ multiplex PCR; TCRdb has only the in-frame clones, and not every one. There are more than 70,000 clones in the sample; 90% occur only once, and about 3.5% lies in the top ten. This clone appeared once. The antigen is unknown. Findings and limits, study-wide: Most donors were white British and more were female, and clonal diversity was possibly underestimated. Rises in breadth and depth of Spike-specific TCRs came after two AZD1222 doses. Among those given AZD1222, only six or seven were seropositive at baseline.

The CDR3 is 15 amino acids. This rearrangement joins TRBV21-1 to TRBJ2-7. TRBV21-1 is tagged as a pseudogene. The sequences come from peripheral blood, collected 28 days after the second AZD1222 dose. The receptor comes from an adult who received the AZD1222 COVID-19 vaccine. CDR3 region: CASSKCPYLGNEQYF. The CDR3, as DNA: TGTGCCAGCAGCAAATGTCCCTATCTGGGGAACGAGCAGTACTTC.